The 23 T cell receptor beta chains in this list originate from one sample, sequenced in a study of blood T cell repertoires in COVID-19. Sequencing was performed with immunoSEQ multiplex PCR; in TCRdb, only in-frame clones are kept and a portion is missing. The sample holds under 150,000 clones, 88% seen once. Sequencing input: peripheral blood. These receptors all come from a man aged 50 to 60 with active or convalescent COVID-19.

The chain combines TRBV28 with TRBJ1-5; D unclear. The CDR3 is 14 residues long. Germline CDR1 is MDHEN and CDR2 is SYDVKM. V was pared by 6 bases and J by 4 bases, with 13 bases between. CDR3 region: CASSPGSGNQPQHF. The CDR3 region has the DNA TGTGCCAGCAGCCCCGGGTCGGGGAATCAGCCCCAGCATTTT.

This chain links TRBV7-3 with TRBJ1-2, with 7 bases that match TRBD1. The CDR3 loop spans 17 amino acids. CDR1 is SGHTA, CDR2 FQGTGA, per germline. The junction had 20 bases not matched to a gene; V was cut back by 5 bases and J by 8 bases. CDR3 DNA: TGTGCCAGCAGCCCGGAGGGGACAGTTTCTCACGGGGGAGGCTACACCTTC. Translated: CASSPEGTVSHGGGYTF.

The rearrangement uses TRBV5-5 and TRBJ2-7; no clear D. Germline V gives CDR1 SGHKS, CDR2 YYEKEE (reference sequence). V was shortened by 1 base and J by 3 bases, with 11 bases between the two germline ends. The CDR3 consists of 14 residues. The CDR3 protein is CASSLNGVGYEQYF. The CDR3 region has the DNA TGTGCCAGCAGCTTGAACGGAGTCGGCTACGAGCAGTACTTC.

This sequence joins TRBV7-2 and TRBJ2-3; perhaps TRBD2 as D (5 bases). CDR1 and CDR2 (germline): SGHTA, FQGNSA. Trimming shortened V by 3 bases and J by 1 base, and 14 bases separated the two germline ends. The CDR3 is 16 amino acids. The DNA of the CDR3 is TGTGCCAGCAGCTTGAGTAGCGTCTTAGGCACAGATACGCAGTATTTT. As protein: CASSLSSVLGTDTQYF.

This clone has only a few counts. The gene calls are TRBV11-3 and TRBJ2-1, with 7 bases that match TRBD2. V lost 5 bases and J lost 8; bases outside the gene matches: 9. The germline V gene has CDR1 SGHNT and CDR2 YENEEA. CDR3 length: 14 residues. CDR3 sequence (DNA): TGTGCCAGCAGCCGGAGGGCGGGAGTAGATGAGCAGTTCTTC. Residues: CASSRRAGVDEQFF.

The rearrangement links TRBV9 to TRBJ2-7; 7 bases match TRBD2. Germline V gives CDR1 SGDLS, CDR2 YYNGEE. The CDR3 totals 15 residues. With V trimmed by 6 bases and J by 5 bases, 14 bases remained unmatched. The CDR3 bases are TGTGCCAGCAACAGTCGGGGGAGGGGAGGCGACGAGCAGTACTTC. It codes for CASNSRGRGGDEQYF.

This sequence joins TRBV10-3 and TRBJ2-1; tentative D call: TRBD2 (6 bases). The germline gives CDR1 ENHRY, CDR2 SYGVKD. The CDR3 has 15 amino acids. The V gene lost 3 bases and the J gene lost 2 bases, with 11 bases spanning the gap. CDR3 in DNA: TGTGCCATCAGTGATGTCGGGAGAGCCTACAATGAGCAGTTCTTC. Its translation: CAISDVGRAYNEQFF.

The chain is built from TRBV19 and TRBJ1-1; D may be TRBD1 (6 bases). Germline loops: CDR1 LNHDA, CDR2 SQIVND (reference sequence). The CDR3 sequence is 14 residues long. V lost 5 bases and J lost 2, with 12 bases in between. The CDR3 protein is CASSLGDINTEAFF. CDR3 DNA sequence: TGTGCCAGTAGTCTCGGGGACATCAACACTGAAGCTTTCTTT.

This chain joins TRBV6-2 or TRBV6-3 and TRBJ2-7; D may be TRBD2 (6 bases). The CDR3 contains 14 residues. Trimming cost V 6 bases and J 7 bases, with 19 bases left between them. Germline loops: CDR1 MNHEY, CDR2 SVGEGT. The CDR3 sequence is CASSLERRAGEQYF. The CDR3 DNA reads as TGTGCCAGCAGCCTTGAGCGGCGCGCGGGAGAGCAGTACTTC.

With regard to this clone: This sample also contains other DNA sequences that code for the same CDR3. The rearrangement joins TRBV5-1 to TRBJ2-2; TRBD2 matches 9 bases. Per germline, CDR1 SGHRS and CDR2 YFSETQ. The CDR3 contains 16 residues. V gave up 3 bases and J gave up 4 bases; unmatched junction bases: 7. In nucleotides, the CDR3 is TGCGCCAGCAGCTGGAAGGGACTAGCTAGCACCGGGGAGCTGTTTTTT. It yields the protein CASSWKGLASTGELFF.

The gene calls are TRBV6-5 and TRBJ2-3; tentative D call: TRBD2 (6 bases). CDR1 and CDR2 from the germline V gene are MNHEY and SVGAGI. V was cut by 6 bases and J by 2 bases, with 12 bases left in between. The CDR3 spans 14 residues. The CDR3 DNA reads as TGTGCCAGCAGAGCGGGCCCCACCACAGATACGCAGTATTTT. Translating gives CASRAGPTTDTQYF.

The chain carries TRBV6-6 and TRBJ1-2; TRBD1 agrees at 7 bases. The J segment lost 4 bases and the V segment lost 4 bases, leaving 6 bases of the junction unmatched. CDR3 size: 14 residues. CDR1 and CDR2 (germline): MNHNY, SVGAGI (reference sequence). CDR3 region: CASSSPTGSYGYTF. DNA for the CDR3: TGTGCCAGCAGTTCCCCGACAGGGAGCTATGGCTACACCTTC.

The CDR3 nucleotides read TGTGCCAGCAGTGCTGGAGACCTCCTAGGAAATGAGCAGTTCTTC. Protein: CASSAGDLLGNEQFF. V gene TRBV9 combines with J gene TRBJ2-7; D remains unclear. The J call may be in error: the DNA end matches TRBJ2-1 better. The CDR3 has 15 amino acids. The V gene's germline CDR1 is SGDLS and CDR2 YYNGEE.

This rearrangement joins TRBV6-5 to TRBJ1-3; D is possibly TRBD1 (6 bases). The CDR3 length is 12 residues. Germline V gene data show CDR1 as MNHEY and CDR2 as SVGAGI. Trimming removed 4 bases from V and 7 bases from J, with 8 bases in between. CDR3: CASSSRGNTIYF. The CDR3 DNA reads TGTGCCAGCAGTTCCAGGGGTAACACCATATATTTT.

The rearrangement links TRBV2 to TRBJ1-2; D perhaps matches TRBD1 (6 bases). Trimming took off 5 bases at V and 4 bases at J, with 14 bases between the two ends. The germline V gene encodes CDR1 SNHLY and CDR2 FYNNEI. The CDR3 length is 14 residues. CDR3 in DNA: TGTGCCAGCAGTCCGGACAGTGGAGGCTATGGCTACACCTTC. This translates into CASSPDSGGYGYTF.

The chain uses TRBV15 and TRBJ1-6, with a possible D match to TRBD1 (5 bases). CDR1 is LNHNV and CDR2 is YYDKDF in the germline V gene (reference sequence). The CDR3 is 15 residues long. V was pared by 5 bases and J by 8 bases, with 16 bases between. As DNA, the CDR3 is TGTGCCACCAGCCTAGGGGCGCGGTGGGATTCACCCCTCCACTTT. Protein product: CATSLGARWDSPLHF.

The rearrangement links TRBV28 to TRBJ2-3; TRBD2 aligns across 7 bases. Germline CDR1 is MDHEN and CDR2 is SYDVKM. With 3 bases clipped from V and 2 bases from J, the junction kept 8 bases outside the gene matches. The CDR3 spans 16 residues. The CDR3 sequence is CASSFPSGKITDTQYF. The CDR3 coding sequence is TGTGCCAGCAGTTTCCCCAGCGGGAAAATCACAGATACGCAGTATTTT.

The rearrangement joins TRBV28 to TRBJ2-2; possible D gene TRBD2, 5 bases. The V end was cut by 2 bases, the J end by 6 bases, with 10 bases between. Germline CDR1 and CDR2: MDHEN and SYDVKM. The CDR3 consists of 14 residues. The CDR3 loop reads CASSLPTRAGELFF. The DNA for the CDR3 is TGTGCCAGCAGTTTACCAACTAGAGCCGGGGAGCTGTTTTTT.

J is TRBJ2-7 and V is TRBV7-2; TRBD1 matches 12 bases. CDR3 length equals 15 residues. Losses at the gene ends were 3 bases for V and 6 bases for J; bases not matched to a gene: 6. CDR1 SGHTA and CDR2 FQGNSA come from the germline V gene. CDR3 amino acids: CASSFGGTGGAEQYF. CDR3 nucleotide sequence: TGTGCCAGCAGCTTCGGCGGGACAGGGGGCGCCGAGCAGTACTTC.

V and J are TRBV7-9 and TRBJ1-2, with D hard to call. V was trimmed by 5 bases and J by 8 bases, leaving 18 bases between them. The germline CDR1 and CDR2 sequences are SEHNR and FQNEAQ (reference sequence). The CDR3 spans 14 residues. The CDR3 region is CASSAPGIPMGYTF. The CDR3 coding sequence is TGTGCCAGCAGCGCGCCGGGAATACCTATGGGCTACACCTTC. Using reference TRBV7-9 and TRBJ1-2 for the parts outside the CDR3, the full variable domain is DTGVSQNPRHKITKRGQNVTFRCDPISEHNRLYWYRQTLGQGPEFLTYFQNEAQLEKSRLLSDRFSAERPKGSFSTLEIQRTEQGDSAMYLCASSAPGIPMGYTFGSGTRLTVV.

The chain is built from TRBV2 and TRBJ1-5; no clear D. The germline V gene has CDR1 SNHLY and CDR2 FYNNEI. V lost 5 bases and J 2 bases, leaving 10 bases between the germline ends. This CDR3 spans 14 amino acids. The CDR3 nucleotides read TGTGCCAGCAGTCCCCTTGTAGGCAATCAGCCCCAGCATTTT. Its translation: CASSPLVGNQPQHF. The whole variable domain, remainder taken from reference TRBV2 and TRBJ1-5, is EPEVTQTPSHQVTQMGQEVILRCVPISNHLYFYWYRQILGQKVEFLVSFYNNEISEKSEIFDDQFSVERPDGSNFTLKIRSTKLEDSAMYFCASSPLVGNQPQHFGDGTRLSIL.

This chain connects TRBV2 to TRBJ1-1, with unresolved D. Germline V gives CDR1 SNHLY, CDR2 FYNNEI. The CDR3 covers 13 residues. Trimming left V 3 bases short and J 1 base short, with 6 bases between. The CDR3 loop is CASSEIRNTEAFF. DNA for the CDR3: TGTGCCAGCAGTGAGATCAGGAACACTGAAGCTTTCTTT.

J is TRBJ2-1 and V is TRBV11-3; the D is unclear. The CDR3 has 13 residues. V lost 5 bases to trimming and J lost 3 bases, with 8 bases between them. The germline gives CDR1 SGHNT, CDR2 YENEEA. CDR3 bases: TGTGCCAGCAGCCCTAGTTTCTACAATGAGCAGTTCTTC. As protein: CASSPSFYNEQFF.